A single T cell receptor beta chain is shown here with its context. Its antigen is still unknown. The data stem from a study of cytomegalovirus exposure and HLA in healthy donors. Broader study findings: CMV serostatus stood as the only immune exposure information on hand. Per a later analysis, HLA-associated TCR beta chains showed more clonal expansion than other, equally common TCR beta chains.

PCR primers comprised 60 Vbeta and 13 Jbeta primers. Generated by immunoSEQ multiplex PCR, the TCRdb table keeps only in-frame clones and is missing some. The sample includes about 190,000 clones, roughly four fifths of them seen just once. The CDR3 has 15 amino acids. The V gene end was trimmed by 4 bases and the J gene end by 8 bases; junction bases not matched to a gene: 8. Per the germline V gene, CDR1 is SGHRS and CDR2 is YFSETQ. Donors likely had unrecorded immune exposures despite being nominally healthy when sampled. J is TRBJ2-4 and V is TRBV5-1; TRBD1 matches at 11 bases. The receptor was derived from a woman between 25 and 40 years old in good health and CMV-seropositive. Sequenced: PBMCs. CDR3 region: CASSRQGQGGDIQYF. The CDR3 nucleotides are TGCGCCAGCAGCCGACAGGGACAGGGGGGTGACATTCAGTACTTC.